This T cell receptor beta chain was sequenced in a study of persistence of HIV-infected CD4 T cells. Study conclusions and caveats: Within sorted populations, more oligoclonal TCRs accompanied more oligoclonal proviruses. Degenerate expanded CDR3beta sequences were enriched among CMV- and Gag-responding cells. TCRbeta richness was lower in CMV- and Gag-responding cells than in anti-CD3/anti-CD28-responding cells.

Cells were stimulated with CMV-infected fibroblast lysates at approximately 10 ug/mL. Memory cells lacking CD40L and CD69 with high CD45RO were sorted. The sample holds a few counts of this clone. Its target is not known. One end of the junction is discordant with germline, which a read error may explain. The libraries were made with immunoSEQ version 4 in survey mode. Only in-frame clones appear in the TCRdb table, and some are missing; sequencing was by immunoSEQ multiplex PCR. The sample has approximately 30,000 clones; 82% are singletons. The CDR3 is 14 residues long. The germline V gene has CDR1 MNHEY and CDR2 SVGAGI.

The material sequenced was CD4+ T cells sorted from PBMCs after roughly 18-hour stimulation, taken from a patient who received antiretroviral therapy. The sequence came from an adult woman with HIV who was CMV-seropositive. The V and J genes are TRBV6-5 and TRBJ2-2, with D perhaps matching TRBD1 (5 bases). The CDR3 DNA follows: TGTGCCAGCAGTTACCCCGGACAAATCGGGCAGCTGTTTTTT. This codes for CASSYPGQIGQLFF.